The present TCR beta chain was sequenced within a study of response to subunit inactivated influenza vaccine. Findings and limits, study-wide: The authors suggested that few new T cells are recruited per seasonal influenza vaccination.

This clonotype was counted many times. Its specificity is not known. This CDR3 comprises 12 residues. The germline gives CDR1 LGHDT, CDR2 YNNKEL (reference sequence). Trimming took 2 bases from V and 5 from J, leaving 6 bases between them. Using its own MiXCR run on the RT-PCR reads, TCRdb lists one record per CDR3 protein. The repertoire holds 550,000 to 800,000 distinct CDR3 sequences, with 14% as singletons. This sequence originates from a man aged 45-65 years who received an inactivated influenza vaccine. Source: PBMCs from blood, taken 14 to 15 days before vaccination. The J gene is TRBJ1-2, the V gene TRBV3-1, with D unresolved. The CDR3 nucleotides read TGTGCCAGCAGCCAACTGGATTATGGCTACACCTTC. Translation: CASSQLDYGYTF.